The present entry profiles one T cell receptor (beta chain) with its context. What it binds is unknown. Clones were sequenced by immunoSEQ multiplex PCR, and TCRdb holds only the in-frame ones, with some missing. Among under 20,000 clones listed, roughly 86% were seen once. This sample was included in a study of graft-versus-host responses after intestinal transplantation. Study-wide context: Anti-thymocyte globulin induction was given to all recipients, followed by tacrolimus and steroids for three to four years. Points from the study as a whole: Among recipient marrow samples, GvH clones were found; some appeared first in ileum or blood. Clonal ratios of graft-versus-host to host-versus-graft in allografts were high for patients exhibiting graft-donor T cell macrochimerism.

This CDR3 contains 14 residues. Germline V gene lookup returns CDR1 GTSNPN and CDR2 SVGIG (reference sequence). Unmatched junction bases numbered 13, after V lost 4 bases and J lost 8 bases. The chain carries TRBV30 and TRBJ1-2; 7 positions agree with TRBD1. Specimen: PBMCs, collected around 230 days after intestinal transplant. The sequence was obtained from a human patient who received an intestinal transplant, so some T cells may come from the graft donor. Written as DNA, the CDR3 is TGTGCCTGGAACAGGGACAGACCTTCAAGGGGCTACACCTTC. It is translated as CAWNRDRPSRGYTF.